These 12 T cell receptor beta chains were all obtained from the same sample, sequenced in a study of T cells after yellow fever vaccination. TCRdb passed the 5' RACE reads through MiXCR, listing each CDR3 protein once. The table shows about 220,000 distinct CDR3 sequences, with roughly 3.3% occurring only once. Specimen: CD4+ T cells sorted from PBMCs, collected 10 days after the yellow fever booster vaccination. The source of these receptors is a man in his late teens or twenties who received the YFV17D yellow fever vaccine.

This clonotype was recorded a few times. The chain joins TRBV2 to TRBJ1-1; TRBD1 agrees at 10 bases. This CDR3 is 16 amino acids long. V lost 5 bases, J lost 1 base, and 7 bases stayed unmatched. CDR1 and CDR2 (germline): SNHLY, FYNNEI. The CDR3 reads CASSMTGGSGNTEAFF. DNA of the CDR3: TGTGCCAGCAGTATGACAGGGGGCTCGGGGAACACTGAAGCTTTCTTT.

This clonotype was observed many times. V and J are TRBV6-5 and TRBJ2-1; 10 bases line up with TRBD2. The CDR3 length is 14 residues. With 4 bases clipped from V and 4 bases from J, the junction kept 1 base outside the gene matches. Germline values: CDR1 MNHEY, CDR2 SVGAGI. In DNA, the CDR3 is TGTGCCAGCAGTTCTAGCGGGGGTTACAATGAGCAGTTCTTC. The encoded protein is CASSSSGGYNEQFF.

This clonotype was detected ten times or more. The chain is built from TRBV5-1 and TRBJ2-5, with D possibly being TRBD1 or TRBD2 (7 bases each). Trimming stripped 4 bases from V and 3 bases from J, with 19 bases between. CDR1 SGHRS and CDR2 YFSETQ come from the germline V gene. CDR3 length: 16 amino acids. The CDR3 region is CASSLHGRGREETQYF. The CDR3 DNA sequence: TGCGCCAGCAGCCTTCATGGGAGGGGGCGCGAAGAGACCCAGTACTTC.

This clonotype was picked up a small number of times. J is TRBJ2-3 and V is TRBV5-6, with D possibly being TRBD2 (5 bases). Germline loops: CDR1 SGHDT, CDR2 YYEEEE. V shed 0 bases and J shed 6 bases, with 11 bases lying between them. CDR3 length: 14 residues. CDR3 in amino acids: CASSLAPDFDTQYF. The CDR3 nucleotides read TGTGCCAGCAGCTTGGCGCCGGACTTTGATACGCAGTATTTT.

Comment on this clonotype: The junction shows a germline mismatch at one end, possibly a read error. This sequence joins TRBV14 and TRBJ2-1, with D hard to call. The CDR3 loop spans 10 amino acids. From germline, CDR1 is SGHDN and CDR2 FVKESK. The CDR3 reads CASSQVVETF. The CDR3 DNA reads TGTGCCAGCAGCCAAGTGGTGGAAACCTTC.

Details on this clonotype: The junction departs from the called germline gene at one end, perhaps through a read error. The genes are TRBV29-1 and TRBJ1-5; D is ambiguous. CDR3 length: 13 amino acids. Germline loops: CDR1 SQVTM, CDR2 ANQGSEA. The CDR3 DNA reads as TGCAGCGTTGAAATTGGCAGCAGTCAGCCCCAGCATTTT. It is translated as CSVEIGSSQPQHF.

The chain has TRBV18 and TRBJ1-1; tentatively, D is TRBD1 (6 bases). V was shortened by 1 base and J by 5 bases, with 11 bases between the two germline ends. CDR3 length: 14 amino acids. The germline CDR1 and CDR2 sequences are KGHSH and LQKENI. The DNA for the CDR3 is TGTGCCAGCTCACCACTAGGACAGACGACTGAAGCTTTCTTT. Residues: CASSPLGQTTEAFF.

This clonotype showed up just a few times. V is TRBV4-1 and J is TRBJ1-2; D may be TRBD1 (6 bases). This CDR3 comprises 18 residues. From germline, CDR1 is MGHRA and CDR2 YSYEKL. Trimming shortened V by 1 base and J by 1 base, and 19 bases separated the two germline ends. The CDR3 spells CASSQVRDTFLFNYGYTF. The CDR3 region has the DNA TGCGCCAGCAGCCAAGTCCGGGACACCTTCCTCTTTAACTATGGCTACACCTTC.

This clonotype was seen repeatedly, ten times or more. This chain joins TRBV7-2 and TRBJ2-1; D is unresolved. The V end lost 0 bases, the J end lost 8 bases, and 5 bases lay between the germline ends. The CDR3 has 12 amino acids. Per germline, CDR1 SGHTA and CDR2 FQGNSA. The chain's CDR3 is CASSLASYEQFF. As DNA, the CDR3 is TGTGCCAGCAGCTTAGCTTCGTATGAGCAGTTCTTC.

This clonotype was seen repeatedly, ten times or more. V and J are TRBV7-2 and TRBJ1-5; perhaps TRBD1 as D (6 bases). The germline CDR1 and CDR2 sequences are SGHTA and FQGNSA. Trimming cost V 3 bases and J 4 bases, with 13 bases left between them. The CDR3 sequence is 15 residues long. CDR3 DNA: TGTGCCAGCAGCTTTTCCGGGGGCGGAAATCAGCCCCAGCATTTT. Residues: CASSFSGGGNQPQHF.

This clonotype showed up many times. The V gene is TRBV12-3 or TRBV12-4, the J gene TRBJ2-5; a weak D match, TRBD1 (6 bases). The CDR3 extends over 12 amino acids. Between the trimmed V and J ends, which lost 8 bases and 1 base, there was a span of 8 bases. CDR3 in amino acids: CASGQLQETQYF. CDR3 in DNA: TGTGCCAGCGGACAGCTCCAAGAGACCCAGTACTTC.

There are many counts of this clonotype. V and J are TRBV7-9 and TRBJ2-1; 10 bases align to TRBD1. Unmatched junction bases numbered 8, after V lost 4 bases and J lost 5 bases. The germline V gene encodes CDR1 SEHNR and CDR2 FQNEAQ (reference sequence). The CDR3 loop spans 16 amino acids. Here the CDR3 DNA reads TGTGCCAGCAGCTCACCCGGGGACAGGGGTGACAATGAGCAGTTCTTC. Encoded protein: CASSSPGDRGDNEQFF.